The source of this TCR beta chain is a study of T cells in Graves' hyperthyroidism and ophthalmopathy. CDR1 is SNHLY, CDR2 FYNNEI, per germline. Trimming took off 5 bases at V and 0 bases at J, with 20 bases between the two ends. This CDR3 region has 18 residues. Those patients with uncontrolled infection, other autoimmune disease, pregnancy or lactation were excluded. TCR beta CDR3 regions were amplified from RNA. HTBI primers were the set used in a first-round RT-PCR of the TCR CDR3. Via MiXCR, TCRdb re-called the multiplex PCR reads, giving one row per CDR3 protein. The sample records around 180,000 distinct CDR3 sequences, about 15% being singletons. This clonotype was counted many times.

The sample taken for sequencing was blood. The V and J genes are TRBV2 and TRBJ1-3; D is possibly TRBD1 (6 bases). This clonotype originated in a woman aged 45-59 years with Graves' hyperthyroidism. The CDR3 spells CASSRYGAGAGSGNTIYF. Here the CDR3 DNA reads TGTGCCAGCAGTCGGTATGGAGCAGGGGCCGGCTCTGGAAACACCATATATTTT.